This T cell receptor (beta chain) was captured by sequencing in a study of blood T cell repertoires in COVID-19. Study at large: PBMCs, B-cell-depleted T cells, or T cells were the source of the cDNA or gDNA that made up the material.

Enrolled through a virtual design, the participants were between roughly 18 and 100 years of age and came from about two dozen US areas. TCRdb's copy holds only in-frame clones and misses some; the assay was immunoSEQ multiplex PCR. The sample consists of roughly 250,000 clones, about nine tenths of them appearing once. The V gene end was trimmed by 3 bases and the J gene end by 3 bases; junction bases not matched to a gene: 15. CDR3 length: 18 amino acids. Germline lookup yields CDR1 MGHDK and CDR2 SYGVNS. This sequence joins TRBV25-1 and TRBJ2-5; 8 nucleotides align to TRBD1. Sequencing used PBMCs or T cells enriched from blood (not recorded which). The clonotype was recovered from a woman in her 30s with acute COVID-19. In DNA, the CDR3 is TGTGCCAGCAGTGATAAACCCCTTAGACAGGGGAATAAAGAGACCCAGTACTTC. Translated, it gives CASSDKPLRQGNKETQYF.